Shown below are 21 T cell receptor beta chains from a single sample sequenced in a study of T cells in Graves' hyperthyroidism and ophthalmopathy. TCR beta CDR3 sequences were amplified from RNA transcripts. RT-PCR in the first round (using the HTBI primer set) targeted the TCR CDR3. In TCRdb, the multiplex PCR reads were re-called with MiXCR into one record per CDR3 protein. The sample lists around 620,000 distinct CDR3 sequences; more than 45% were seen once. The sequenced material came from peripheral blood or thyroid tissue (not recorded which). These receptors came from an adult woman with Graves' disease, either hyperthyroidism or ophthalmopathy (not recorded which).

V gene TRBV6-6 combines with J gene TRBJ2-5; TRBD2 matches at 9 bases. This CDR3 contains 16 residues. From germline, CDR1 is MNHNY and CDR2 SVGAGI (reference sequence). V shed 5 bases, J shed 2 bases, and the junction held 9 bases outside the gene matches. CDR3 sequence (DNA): TGTGCCAGCAGTGAATTTGTTCTAGCGGGACAAGAGACCCAGTACTTC. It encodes CASSEFVLAGQETQYF.

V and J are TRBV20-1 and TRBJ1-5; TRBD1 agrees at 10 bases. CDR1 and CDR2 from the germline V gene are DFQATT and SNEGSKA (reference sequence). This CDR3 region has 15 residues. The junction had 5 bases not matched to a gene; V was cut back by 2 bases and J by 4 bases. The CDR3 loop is CSARRDRGLNQPQHF. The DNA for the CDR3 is TGCAGTGCTAGAAGGGACAGGGGCTTAAATCAGCCCCAGCATTTT.

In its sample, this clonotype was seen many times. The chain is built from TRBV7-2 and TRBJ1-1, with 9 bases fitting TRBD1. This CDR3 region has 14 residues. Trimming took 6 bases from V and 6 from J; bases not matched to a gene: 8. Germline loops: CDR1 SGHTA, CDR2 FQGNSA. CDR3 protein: CASSPGTGIPEAFF. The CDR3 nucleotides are TGTGCCAGCAGTCCCGGGACAGGGATCCCTGAAGCTTTCTTT.

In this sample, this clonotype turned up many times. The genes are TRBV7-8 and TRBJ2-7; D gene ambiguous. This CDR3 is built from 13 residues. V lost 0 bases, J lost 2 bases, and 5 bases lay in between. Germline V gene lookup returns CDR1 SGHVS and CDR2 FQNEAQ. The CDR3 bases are TGTGCCAGCAGCTTAGCTCGCGCCTACGAGCAGTACTTC. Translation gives CASSLARAYEQYF. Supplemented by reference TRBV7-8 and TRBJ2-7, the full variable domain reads GAGVSQSPRYKVAKRGQDVALRCDPISGHVSLFWYQQALGQGPEFLTYFQNEAQLDKSGLPSDRFFAERPEGSVSTLKIQRTQQEDSAVYLCASSLARAYEQYFGPGTRLTVT.

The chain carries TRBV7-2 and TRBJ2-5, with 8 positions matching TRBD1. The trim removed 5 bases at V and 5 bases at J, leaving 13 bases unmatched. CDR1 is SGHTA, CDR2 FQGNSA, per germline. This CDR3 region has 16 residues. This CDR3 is CASSPLGRRTGETQYF. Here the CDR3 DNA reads TGTGCCAGCAGCCCCCTCGGACGGAGGACAGGGGAGACCCAGTACTTC.

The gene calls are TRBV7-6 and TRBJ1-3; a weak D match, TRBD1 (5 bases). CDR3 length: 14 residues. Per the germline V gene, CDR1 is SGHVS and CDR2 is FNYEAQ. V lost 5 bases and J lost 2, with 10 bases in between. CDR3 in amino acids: CASSPTATGNTIYF. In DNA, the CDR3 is TGTGCCAGCAGCCCGACAGCTACTGGAAACACCATATATTTT.

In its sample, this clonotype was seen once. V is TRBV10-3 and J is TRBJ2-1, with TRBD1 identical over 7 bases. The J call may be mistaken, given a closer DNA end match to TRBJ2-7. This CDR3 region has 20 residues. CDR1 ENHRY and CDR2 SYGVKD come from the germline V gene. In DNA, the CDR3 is TGTGCCATCAGTGAGTCCGGACAGGCGGGCAAGCGGAAGATCTACAATGAGCAGTACTTC. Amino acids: CAISESGQAGKRKIYNEQYF.

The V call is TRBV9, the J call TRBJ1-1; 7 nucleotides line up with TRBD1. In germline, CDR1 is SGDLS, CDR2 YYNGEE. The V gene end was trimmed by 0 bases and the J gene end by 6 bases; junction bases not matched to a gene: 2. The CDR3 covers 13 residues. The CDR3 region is CASSVGDSSEAFF. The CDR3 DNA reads TGTGCCAGCAGCGTAGGGGACAGCTCTGAAGCTTTCTTT.

For the CDR3, the DNA is TGTGCCAGTAGTATGGGTGAAAAACTGTTTTTT. Its protein is CASSMGEKLFF. V usage is TRBV19 and J usage is TRBJ1-4; D unclear. Germline CDR1 LNHDA, CDR2 SQIVND (reference sequence). V was shortened by 3 bases and J by 7 bases, with 3 bases between the two germline ends. The CDR3 consists of 11 residues.

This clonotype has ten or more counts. The CDR3 nucleotides read TGTGCCACCAGCAGAGCACCGACAGGGTATAATTCACCCCTCCACTTT. This gives the protein CATSRAPTGYNSPLHF. The chain recombines TRBV15 with TRBJ1-6; the match to TRBD1 covers 7 bases. Germline lookup yields CDR1 LNHNV and CDR2 YYDKDF (reference sequence). CDR3 length equals 16 residues. With 1 base clipped from V and 4 bases from J, the junction kept 4 bases outside the gene matches.

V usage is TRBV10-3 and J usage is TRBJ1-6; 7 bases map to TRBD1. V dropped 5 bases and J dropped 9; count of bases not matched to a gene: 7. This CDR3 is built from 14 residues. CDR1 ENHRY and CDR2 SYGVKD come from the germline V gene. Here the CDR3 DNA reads TGTGCCATCAGTCCCGGGACAGTCTCTTCACCCCTCCACTTT. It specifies CAISPGTVSSPLHF.

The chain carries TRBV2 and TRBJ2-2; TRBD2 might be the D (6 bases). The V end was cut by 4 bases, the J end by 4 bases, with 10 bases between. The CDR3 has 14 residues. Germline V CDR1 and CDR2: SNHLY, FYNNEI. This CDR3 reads CASSAHGGTGELFF. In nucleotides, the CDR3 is TGTGCCAGCAGTGCCCACGGGGGCACCGGGGAGCTGTTTTTT. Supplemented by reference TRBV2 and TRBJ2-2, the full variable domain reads EPEVTQTPSHQVTQMGQEVILRCVPISNHLYFYWYRQILGQKVEFLVSFYNNEISEKSEIFDDQFSVERPDGSNFTLKIRSTKLEDSAMYFCASSAHGGTGELFFGEGSRLTVL.

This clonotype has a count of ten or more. The CDR3 spells CASSGLAGASGELFF. The CDR3 region has the DNA TGCGCCAGCAGCGGGCTAGCGGGAGCGTCCGGGGAGCTGTTTTTT. The V gene is TRBV10-2, the J gene TRBJ2-2; TRBD2 agrees at 10 bases. There are 15 residues in the CDR3. V shed 6 bases, J shed 6 bases, and the junction held 7 bases outside the gene matches. Germline V gives CDR1 WSHSY, CDR2 SAAADI.

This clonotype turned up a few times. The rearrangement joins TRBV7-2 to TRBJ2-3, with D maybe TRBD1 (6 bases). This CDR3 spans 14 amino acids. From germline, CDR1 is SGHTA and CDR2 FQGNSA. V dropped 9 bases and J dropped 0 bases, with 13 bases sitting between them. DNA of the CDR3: TGTGCCAGTAAGGGGGATAGAAGCACAGATACGCAGTATTTT. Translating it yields CASKGDRSTDTQYF.

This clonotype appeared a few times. In DNA form, the CDR3 reads TGCAGTGCTAGCGTAGCGGGGGGACAAGAGACCCAGTACTTC. Amino acid sequence: CSASVAGGQETQYF. The chain uses TRBV20-1 and TRBJ2-5, with TRBD2 matching 10 bases. The germline V gene encodes CDR1 DFQATT and CDR2 SNEGSKA (reference sequence). This CDR3 has 14 residues. V gave up 3 bases and J gave up 2 bases; unmatched junction bases: 3.

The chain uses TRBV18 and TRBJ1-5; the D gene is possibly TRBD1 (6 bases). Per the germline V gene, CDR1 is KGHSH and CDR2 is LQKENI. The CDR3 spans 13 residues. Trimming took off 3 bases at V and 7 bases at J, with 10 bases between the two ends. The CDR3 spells CASSPGAYQPQHF. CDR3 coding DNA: TGTGCCAGCTCACCGGGGGCGTACCAGCCCCAGCATTTT. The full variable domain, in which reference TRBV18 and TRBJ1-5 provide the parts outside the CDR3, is NAGVMQNPRHLVRRRGQEARLRCSPMKGHSHVYWYRQLPEEGLKFMVYLQKENIIDESGMPKERFSAEFPKEGPSILRIQQVVRGDSAAYFCASSPGAYQPQHFGDGTRLSIL.

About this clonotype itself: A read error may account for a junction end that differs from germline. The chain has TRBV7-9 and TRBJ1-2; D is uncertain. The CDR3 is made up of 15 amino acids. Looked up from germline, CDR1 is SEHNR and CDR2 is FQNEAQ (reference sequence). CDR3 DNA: TGCGCCAGCAGCTTTGCGCTTCCGACGGCTCATGGCTACACCTTC. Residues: CASSFALPTAHGYTF.

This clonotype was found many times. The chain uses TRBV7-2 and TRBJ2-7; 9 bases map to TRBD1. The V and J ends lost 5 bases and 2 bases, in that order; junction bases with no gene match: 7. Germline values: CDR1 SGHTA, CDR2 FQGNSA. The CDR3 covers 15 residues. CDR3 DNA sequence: TGTGCCAGCAGCCGAACCGGGGACAGGGCCTACGAGCAGTACTTC. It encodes CASSRTGDRAYEQYF.

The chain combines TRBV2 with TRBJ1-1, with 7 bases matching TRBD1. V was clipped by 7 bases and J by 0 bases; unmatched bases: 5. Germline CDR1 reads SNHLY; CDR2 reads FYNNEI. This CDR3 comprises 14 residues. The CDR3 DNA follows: TGTGCCAGCATAACGACAGGGATGAACACTGAAGCTTTCTTT. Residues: CASITTGMNTEAFF.

The CDR3 DNA reads TGTGCCAGCAGCGACCCCGGGACAGGGAACACCGGGGAGCTGTTTTTT. Encoded protein: CASSDPGTGNTGELFF. V and J are TRBV25-1 and TRBJ2-2; TRBD1 agrees at 8 bases. CDR3 length equals 16 residues. Germline trimming cut 6 bases from V and 1 base from J; bases unmatched to any gene: 7. Germline CDR1 MGHDK, CDR2 SYGVNS.

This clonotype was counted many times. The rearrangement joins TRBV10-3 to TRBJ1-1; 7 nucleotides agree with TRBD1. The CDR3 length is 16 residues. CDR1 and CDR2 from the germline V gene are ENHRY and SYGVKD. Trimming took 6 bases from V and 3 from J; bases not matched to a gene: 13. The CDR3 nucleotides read TGTGCCATCAGCCTCTCCCCTACAGGGGAGTACACTGAAGCTTTCTTT. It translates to CAISLSPTGEYTEAFF.